The next 3 T cell receptor beta chains were all read from a single sample in a study of control samples from healthy donors and cancer patients. Sequencing was performed with immunoSEQ multiplex PCR; in TCRdb, only in-frame clones are kept and a portion is missing. The profile shows some 130,000 clones, around nine tenths of them singletons. Sequenced input: blood. The origin of the receptors is a man aged 35-49 years in good health.

At least ten counts were recorded for this clone. This rearrangement joins TRBV6-2 or TRBV6-3 to TRBJ2-7, with TRBD2 matching over 11 bases. CDR3 length: 15 amino acids. J lost 0 bases, V lost 6 bases, and 4 bases had no gene match. CDR1 is MNHEY, CDR2 SVGEGT, per germline. The CDR3 sequence: CASSRLAGLSYEQYF. The CDR3 DNA reads as TGTGCCAGCAGCCGACTAGCGGGACTCTCCTACGAGCAGTACTTC.

The chain employs TRBV14 and TRBJ1-1, with TRBD1 matching over 9 bases. The V and J ends lost 5 bases and 4 bases, in that order; junction bases with no gene match: 8. Germline V lookup: CDR1 SGHDN, CDR2 FVKESK. This CDR3 contains 15 residues. Written as DNA, the CDR3 is TGTGCCAGCAGCACCACAGGGGGCGGGATCACTGAAGCTTTCTTT. Its protein is CASSTTGGGITEAFF.

The rearrangement uses TRBV15 and TRBJ1-4, with D possibly matching TRBD1 (5 bases). V dropped 9 bases and J dropped 8 bases, with 25 bases sitting between them. Germline V lookup: CDR1 LNHNV, CDR2 YYDKDF (reference sequence). The CDR3 sequence is 16 residues long. The CDR3 here is CATPMGADSASEKLFF. DNA for the CDR3: TGTGCCACTCCAATGGGTGCAGACAGCGCTAGCGAAAAACTGTTTTTT.